The clone carrying this T cell receptor beta chain was recorded at least ten times. The sample belongs to a study of neurological immune-mediated disorders. Time point indicated: longitudinal time-point 1 (baseline). TCRdb redid the calling of the 5' RACE reads with MiXCR, one entry per CDR3 protein. The sample consists of approximately 70,000 distinct CDR3 sequences, 10% to 13% of them appearing once. The CDR3 runs 12 residues. V was cut by 6 bases and J by 7 bases, with 16 bases left in between. From germline, CDR1 is SQVTM and CDR2 ANQGSEA. What was sequenced was PBMCs. This receptor was identified in a man aged 25-45 years in good health. V usage is TRBV29-1 and J usage is TRBJ2-7; tentatively, D is TRBD1 or TRBD2 (5 bases each). The CDR3 DNA reads as TGCAGCGTGGGGACCGACATGCGGGAGCAGTACTTC. Translated: CSVGTDMREQYF.